This T cell receptor (beta chain) is drawn from a study of blood T cells in healthy people across ages. As concerns this clonotype: Its antigen is not known.

The V end was cut by 2 bases, the J end by 0 bases, with 6 bases between. Germline V gives CDR1 DFQATT, CDR2 SNEGSKA (reference sequence). The CDR3 length is 13 residues. Findings and caveats of the study: Diversity of TCR beta correlated strongly with naive T cell percentage. Roughly linearly, TCR beta diversity per million T cells fell as age increased.

The second PCR ran 7 to 11 cycles with a sample-barcoded 5' primer and J-beta primers. A template-switch adaptor containing 12 random nucleotides labeled each cDNA molecule. Paired-end reads containing CDR3 totaled no fewer than 3 million for each sample. From the 5' RACE reads, TCRdb called clonotypes with MiXCR, one entry per CDR3 protein. Altogether about 650,000 distinct CDR3 sequences are present, 32% being singletons, with the ten largest covering over 15%. This TCR was sampled from a woman of 80 years or more in good health. Source material: blood. This chain connects TRBV20-1 to TRBJ2-3; no firm D call. The CDR3 coding sequence is TGCAGTGCTAGATTTCCCAGCACAGATACGCAGTATTTT. Its protein product is CSARFPSTDTQYF.